This TCR beta chain was sequenced during a study of molecular identifiers for immune sequencing clone quantification. Turning to the study itself: With replicates, the RNA of roughly 20,000 or 100,000 naive CD8 cells was split five ways and four were sequenced. Overall study findings and caveats: Underestimated sizes of highly expanded clones could result from identical TCR molecules that share a barcode.

Notes on this clonotype: Antigen unknown. A much larger clone lies one base from this, so it may be a read error.

TCRdb processed the PCR reads anew with MiXCR; each CDR3 protein has one entry. The sample lists a few hundred thousand distinct CDR3 sequences, roughly 23% occurring once. The CDR3 extends over 13 amino acids. CDR1 and CDR2 from the germline V gene are SGHTA and FQGNSA. Naive CD8 T cell sorting was performed on the CD8+CD4-CCR7+CD45RA+ phenotype. The sequence was collected from a human donor in good health. Some libraries in this study had Jurkat cell RNA spiked in. This chain connects TRBV7-2 to TRBJ2-1; D is uncertain. Sequencing input: naive CD8+ T cells from blood, with Jurkat cell RNA spiked in. Stated subset: FACS-sorted CD8+CD4-CCR7+CD45RA+ naive T cells. The CDR3 loop is CAGSLAVYNEQFF. CDR3 in DNA: TGTGCCGGCAGCTTGGCTGTCTACAATGAGCAGTTCTTC. The full variable domain, rest sourced from reference TRBV7-2 and TRBJ2-1, is GAGVSQSPSNKVTEKGKDVELRCDPISGHTALYWYRQSLGQGLEFLIYFQGNSAPDKSGLPSDRFSAERTGGSVSTLTIQRTQQEDSAVYLCAGSLAVYNEQFFGPGTRLTVL.